This T cell receptor (beta chain) is from a study of blood T cells in healthy people across ages. It was with a sample-barcoded 5' primer and a J-beta primer mix that a second PCR of roughly 6 to 11 cycles was run. Each CDR3 protein is one row after TCRdb ran MiXCR on the 5' RACE reads. The sample yields around 1.5 million distinct CDR3 sequences, about 35% seen once. Only a few counts were recorded for this clonotype. Germline V gene lookup returns CDR1 DFQATT and CDR2 SNEGSKA (reference sequence). This CDR3 spans 13 amino acids. The V and J ends lost 4 bases and 5 bases respectively, with 14 bases between them.

V and J are TRBV20-1 and TRBJ1-2; a weak D match, TRBD1 (6 bases). The sequenced sample was blood. This sequence was found in a woman aged 25-40 years in good health. The CDR3 here is CSAKNRDEYGYTF. CDR3 sequence (DNA): TGCAGTGCTAAAAACAGGGATGAATATGGCTACACCTTC.